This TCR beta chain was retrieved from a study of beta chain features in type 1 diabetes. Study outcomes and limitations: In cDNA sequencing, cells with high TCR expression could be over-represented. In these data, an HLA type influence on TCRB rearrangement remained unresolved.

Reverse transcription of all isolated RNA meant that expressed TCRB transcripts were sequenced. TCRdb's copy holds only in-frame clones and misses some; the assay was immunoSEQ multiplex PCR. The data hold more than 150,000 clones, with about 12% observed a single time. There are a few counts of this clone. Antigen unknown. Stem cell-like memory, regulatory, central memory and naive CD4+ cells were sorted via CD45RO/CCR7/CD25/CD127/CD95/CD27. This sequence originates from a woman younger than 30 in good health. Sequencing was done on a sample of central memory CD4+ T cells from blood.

The CDR3 region is CASSALLAGVFGELFF. CDR3 bases: TGTGCCAGTAGTGCCCTACTAGCGGGAGTATTCGGGGAGCTGTTTTTT. The chain combines TRBV19 with TRBJ2-2; 11 positions agree with TRBD2. CDR1 is LNHDA, CDR2 SQIVND, per germline (reference sequence). The V segment lost 5 bases and the J segment 7 bases; nucleotides outside the gene matches: 9. The CDR3 runs 16 residues.